These 19 T cell receptor beta chains came from one sample sequenced in a study of T cells after yellow fever vaccination. In TCRdb, the 5' RACE reads were re-called with MiXCR into one record per CDR3 protein. The data show around 63,000 distinct CDR3 sequences, less than 8.5% seen once. The sample was CD8+ T cells sorted from PBMCs, taken 15 days after the yellow fever booster vaccination. All receptors derive from a man aged 30 to 39 who received the YFV17D yellow fever vaccine.

In its sample, this clonotype was seen many times. The J gene is TRBJ2-4, the V gene TRBV27, with 8 positions matching TRBD1. Germline CDR1 and CDR2: MNHEY and SMNVEV (reference sequence). The CDR3 covers 13 residues. The junction had 3 bases not matched to a gene; V was cut back by 5 bases and J by 6 bases. The CDR3 sequence: CASSLDRGNIQYF. The CDR3 coding sequence is TGTGCCAGCAGTCTCGACAGGGGAAACATTCAGTACTTC.

This clonotype has at least ten counts. The V call is TRBV6-4, the J call TRBJ2-3, with 7 bases matching TRBD2. CDR1 and CDR2 (germline): MRHNA, SNTAGT. The CDR3 length is 13 residues. The V segment lost 4 bases and the J segment 3 bases; nucleotides outside the gene matches: 1. The CDR3 is CASSARETDTQYF. The CDR3, as DNA: TGTGCCAGCAGTGCGCGGGAGACAGATACGCAGTATTTT.

This clonotype was recorded at least ten times. The V call is TRBV11-2, the J call TRBJ2-3; D remains unclear. Germline values: CDR1 SGHAT, CDR2 FQNNGV. V was trimmed by 0 bases and J by 0 bases, leaving 10 bases between them. The CDR3 loop spans 16 amino acids. CDR3 amino acids: CASSLDWAPSTDTQYF. CDR3 coding DNA: TGTGCCAGCAGCTTAGATTGGGCTCCTAGCACAGATACGCAGTATTTT.

Ten or more counts support this clonotype. The genes are TRBV4-3 and TRBJ2-1; D is unresolved. CDR1 LGHNA and CDR2 YSLEER come from the germline V gene. The CDR3 is 14 residues long. V was clipped by 6 bases and J by 9 bases, with 18 bases between them. The DNA for the CDR3 is TGCGCCAGCAGTCCCGTCCCAGGTGTCGCTGAGCAGTTCTTC. It encodes CASSPVPGVAEQFF.

This clonotype was observed many times. The genes are TRBV20-1 and TRBJ1-1; D uncertain. The V gene lost 1 base and the J gene lost 2 bases, with 17 bases spanning the gap. CDR1 and CDR2 from the germline V gene are DFQATT and SNEGSKA (reference sequence). The CDR3 spans 16 residues. In nucleotides, the CDR3 is TGCAGTGCTAGAGGATCCTTTAGCGGCAGCAACACTGAAGCTTTCTTT. It is translated as CSARGSFSGSNTEAFF.

The sample holds many counts of this clonotype. This chain links TRBV19 with TRBJ2-3; tentatively, D is TRBD2 (5 bases). The CDR3 has 15 amino acids. V gave up 2 bases and J gave up 10 bases, with 19 bases separating them. Germline-derived CDR1 and CDR2 are LNHDA and SQIVND (reference sequence). CDR3 sequence reads: CASSISAADPTSQYF. CDR3 DNA sequence: TGTGCCAGTAGTATATCAGCGGCAGATCCCACGTCGCAGTATTTT.

This clonotype was recorded many times. The chain combines TRBV23-1 with TRBJ2-7, with 9 bases identical to TRBD2. TRBV23-1 carries the ORF label, with uncertain function. The CDR3 is made up of 14 amino acids. With 9 bases clipped from V and 4 bases from J, the junction kept 10 bases outside the gene matches. The CDR3 bases are TGCGCCAGGCCCTTAGCGGGAGTTGATTACGAGCAGTACTTC. Its translation is CARPLAGVDYEQYF.

This clonotype was seen many times. This chain links TRBV5-1 with TRBJ2-7; D is uncertain. Germline values: CDR1 SGHRS, CDR2 YFSETQ. Trimming stripped 5 bases from V and 2 bases from J, with 14 bases between. The CDR3 spans 14 residues. In DNA form, the CDR3 reads TGCGCCAGCAGTCCTCCTATAGCAACCTACGAGCAGTACTTC. The encoded protein is CASSPPIATYEQYF.

CDR3 in amino acids: CASSLLVGLANTGELFF. The CDR3 DNA reads TGTGCCAGCAGCTTGCTCGTGGGGTTGGCGAACACCGGGGAGCTGTTTTTT. The V and J genes are TRBV5-6 and TRBJ2-2; D is undetermined. CDR3 length: 17 amino acids. V lost 1 base, J lost 0 bases, and 13 bases lay in between. Germline V CDR1 and CDR2: SGHDT, YYEEEE. The complete variable domain, with remaining parts taken from reference TRBV5-6 and TRBJ2-2, reads DAGVTQSPTHLIKTRGQQVTLRCSPKSGHDTVSWYQQALGQGPQFIFQYYEEEERQRGNFPDRFSGHQFPNYSSELNVNALLLGDSALYLCASSLLVGLANTGELFFGEGSRLTVL.

This clonotype was seen ten or more times. V is TRBV20-1 and J is TRBJ2-1; 11 bases agree with TRBD2. J was trimmed by 6 bases and V by 6 bases; bases with no gene match: 7. The CDR3 extends over 14 amino acids. CDR1 and CDR2 from the germline V gene are DFQATT and SNEGSKA (reference sequence). The CDR3 DNA reads as TGCAGTGCCCCCCTCCTAGCGGGAGGCAATGAGCAGTTCTTC. Translating gives CSAPLLAGGNEQFF.

The table lists this clonotype with many counts. The chain has TRBV14 and TRBJ2-7; D is ambiguous. The CDR3 has 15 amino acids. Deletions cut 1 base from V and 1 base from J, with 11 bases between. Germline-derived CDR1 and CDR2 are SGHDN and FVKESK. As DNA, the CDR3 is TGTGCCAGCAGCCAAGTCGGTTACAGATCCTACGAGCAGTACTTC. Residues: CASSQVGYRSYEQYF.

Concerning this clonotype: A much larger clonotype is one base distant, so this may be a read error. This chain joins TRBV4-2 and TRBJ2-2; 9 bases fit TRBD2. Germline CDR1 LGHNA, CDR2 YNFKEQ. The ends lost 5 bases at V and 5 bases at J; junction bases unmatched: 9. There are 16 residues in the CDR3. The DNA of the CDR3 is TGTGCCAGCAGCGCTGGGACTAGCAGAGTAACCGGGGAGCTGTTTTTT. It specifies CASSAGTSRVTGELFF.

On this clonotype: This may stem from a read error, because a much larger clone lies one nucleotide away. This rearrangement joins TRBV4-3 to TRBJ2-7; 8 nucleotides match TRBD1. The CDR3 is 15 residues long. Germline assignment: CDR1 LGHNA and CDR2 YSLEER. With 2 bases clipped from V and 2 bases from J, the junction kept 5 bases outside the gene matches. The CDR3 sequence: CASSQYQGAAYEQYF. In nucleotides, the CDR3 is TGCGCCAGCAGCCAATACCAGGGGGCTGCCTACGAGCAGTACTTC.

This clonotype was seen ten or more times. Here the CDR3 DNA reads TGTGCCCTCAGTTTAGAACTAGCGGGCTTGGGGGACCTTTACAATGAGCAGTTCTTC. Amino acid sequence: CALSLELAGLGDLYNEQFF. The V gene is TRBV12-3 or TRBV12-4, the J gene TRBJ2-1; TRBD2 matches 9 bases. This CDR3 contains 19 residues. Trimming removed 11 bases from V and 4 bases from J; junction bases left unmatched: 24.

This clonotype was counted many times. The chain has TRBV7-9 and TRBJ1-5; no reliable D call. Deletions cut 5 bases from V and 4 bases from J, with 12 bases between. The germline gives CDR1 SEHNR, CDR2 FQNEAQ (reference sequence). The CDR3 is 14 residues long. CDR3 coding DNA: TGTGCCAGCAGCCCGGTGGCAGAGAATCAGCCCCAGCATTTT. Amino acids: CASSPVAENQPQHF.

DNA of the CDR3: TGTGCCAGCAGCCAGTATCGGGGAGGCTACACCTTC. It codes for CASSQYRGGYTF. V and J are TRBV14 and TRBJ1-2; D gene uncertain. The CDR3 consists of 12 residues. CDR1 is SGHDN, CDR2 FVKESK, per germline. Trimming pared 3 bases from V and 8 bases from J, leaving 10 bases between.

Ten or more counts support this clonotype. CDR3: CASSPQVDNTGELFF. The CDR3 region has the DNA TGCGCCAGCAGCCCCCAAGTGGATAACACCGGGGAGCTGTTTTTT. J is TRBJ2-2 and V is TRBV4-3; D is unresolved. The CDR3 has 15 residues. Per the germline V gene, CDR1 is LGHNA and CDR2 is YSLEER. The germline V and J ends were trimmed by 4 bases and 2 bases, with 11 bases remaining between them.

This clonotype has just a few counts. This sequence joins TRBV6-1 and TRBJ1-6; a weak D match, TRBD1 (6 bases). There are 15 residues in the CDR3. Trimming took 6 bases from V and 10 from J, leaving 19 bases between them. The germline gives CDR1 MNHNS, CDR2 SASEGT. The CDR3 nucleotides are TGTGCCAGCAGCCTTGATTCCGGGACACAGTCACCCCTCCACTTT. Residues: CASSLDSGTQSPLHF.

This clonotype showed up just a few times. The J gene is TRBJ1-5, the V gene TRBV5-5, with D uncertain. The CDR3 runs 15 residues. Per the germline V gene, CDR1 is SGHKS and CDR2 is YYEKEE (reference sequence). Trimming pared 4 bases from V and 4 bases from J, leaving 15 bases between. In DNA, the CDR3 is TGTGCCAGCAGCGCCGGCGGCGGGCTTAATCAGCCCCAGCATTTT. Amino acid sequence: CASSAGGGLNQPQHF.